The 29 T cell receptor beta chains reported below all come from one sample, sequenced in a study of CD8+CD57+ T cells in acquired aplastic anemia. The study profiled TCR beta VDJ and CDR3 using genomic DNA as template. MiXCR, run by TCRdb on the reads, gives a single entry per CDR3 protein. The sample lists approximately 170,000 distinct CDR3 sequences; about 64% were seen once. Sequencing was done on a sample of sorted CD4+, CD8+, or CD8+CD57+ T cells (not recorded which) from PBMCs. These receptors were obtained from a human donor in good health.

A few counts support this clonotype. The chain links TRBV7-8 to TRBJ1-6, with D hard to call. Deletions cut 3 bases from V and 13 bases from J, with 10 bases between. Germline V gene sequence: CDR1 SGHVS, CDR2 FQNEAQ. This CDR3 contains 12 residues. This CDR3 is CASSLPAGPLHF. CDR3 DNA: TGTGCCAGCAGCTTGCCCGCGGGGCCCCTCCACTTT. Filled out from reference TRBV7-8 and TRBJ1-6, the complete variable domain reads GAGVSQSPRYKVAKRGQDVALRCDPISGHVSLFWYQQALGQGPEFLTYFQNEAQLDKSGLPSDRFFAERPEGSVSTLKIQRTQQEDSAVYLCASSLPAGPLHFGNGTRLTVT.

The gene calls are TRBV19 and TRBJ2-5; D perhaps matches TRBD2 (7 bases). V was shortened by 5 bases and J by 1 base, with 11 bases between the two germline ends. The germline gives CDR1 LNHDA, CDR2 SQIVND (reference sequence). The CDR3 consists of 14 residues. CDR3 sequence: CASSLGGAQETQYF. CDR3 nucleotide sequence: TGTGCCAGTAGTTTGGGGGGGGCCCAAGAGACCCAGTACTTC.

As DNA, the CDR3 is TGCAGCGTTGCGGAGGGAACTAATGAAAAACTGTTTTTT. Translation: CSVAEGTNEKLFF. The J gene is TRBJ1-4, the V gene TRBV29-1; no firm D call. The CDR3 is made up of 13 amino acids. Trimming cost V 4 bases and J 1 base, with 7 bases left between them. Looked up from germline, CDR1 is SQVTM and CDR2 is ANQGSEA. Based on the CDR3 plus reference TRBV29-1 and TRBJ1-4, the full variable domain is SAVISQKPSRDICQRGTSLTIQCQVDSQVTMMFWYRQQPGQSLTLIATANQGSEATYESGFVIDKFPISRPNLTFSTLTVSNMSPEDSSIYLCSVAEGTNEKLFFGSGTQLSVL.

About this clonotype itself: One end of the junction varies from germline; a read error may be responsible. The chain carries TRBV7-8 and TRBJ1-5; D perhaps matches TRBD1 (6 bases). The CDR3 is made up of 19 amino acids. From germline, CDR1 is SGHVS and CDR2 FQNEAQ. CDR3 sequence reads: CASSLVGWGAVRDNEPQHF. The CDR3 DNA reads as TGTGCCAGCAGCTTAGTGGGGTGGGGGGCAGTCCGGGACAATGAGCCCCAGCATTTT.

This clonotype showed up just once. The chain joins TRBV2 to TRBJ2-7; TRBD2 is a possible D gene (5 bases). CDR3 length equals 15 residues. Per germline, CDR1 SNHLY and CDR2 FYNNEI. Trimming pared 3 bases from V and 2 bases from J, leaving 14 bases between. The CDR3 loop is CASSDRAVTPYEQYF. The CDR3 DNA is TGTGCCAGCAGTGATCGAGCGGTTACGCCCTACGAGCAGTACTTC.

This chain connects TRBV25-1 to TRBJ2-7, with 8 bases aligning to TRBD1. Germline CDR1 reads MGHDK; CDR2 reads SYGVNS. CDR3 size: 14 residues. The V gene end was trimmed by 4 bases and the J gene end by 2 bases; junction bases not matched to a gene: 4. CDR3 in amino acids: CASSGGTGPYEQYF. The CDR3 bases are TGTGCCAGCAGTGGGGGGACAGGACCCTACGAGCAGTACTTC.

In this sample, this clonotype turned up once. The V call is TRBV2, the J call TRBJ2-1; 12 bases are a match to TRBD2. The V gene's germline CDR1 is SNHLY and CDR2 FYNNEI. This CDR3 is 14 amino acids long. The J segment lost 9 bases and the V segment lost 4 bases, leaving 4 bases of the junction unmatched. CDR3 nucleotide sequence: TGTGCCAGCAGTGCTAGCGGGAGGGCGGCTGAGCAGTTCTTC. Its protein is CASSASGRAAEQFF.

This clonotype was seen at least ten times. This rearrangement joins TRBV20-1 to TRBJ1-1, with 10 bases that match TRBD1. This CDR3 spans 14 amino acids. CDR1 is DFQATT, CDR2 SNEGSKA, per germline (reference sequence). V lost 0 bases to trimming and J lost 4 bases; unmatched junction nucleotides: 2. DNA for the CDR3: TGCAGTGCTAGAGAAGGACAGGGGGTCACTGAAGCTTTCTTT. Translating it yields CSAREGQGVTEAFF.

V usage is TRBV9 and J usage is TRBJ2-3; 10 bases align to TRBD2. The CDR3 loop spans 18 amino acids. The ends lost 2 bases at V and 0 bases at J; junction bases unmatched: 9. Germline values: CDR1 SGDLS, CDR2 YYNGEE. The CDR3 loop reads CASSVGVAGGGSTDTQYF. CDR3 nucleotide sequence: TGTGCCAGCAGCGTCGGGGTAGCGGGGGGTGGGAGCACAGATACGCAGTATTTT.

The chain joins TRBV20-1 to TRBJ2-7, with TRBD1 identical over 8 bases. Germline assignment: CDR1 DFQATT and CDR2 SNEGSKA (reference sequence). The CDR3 totals 15 residues. V shed 0 bases, J shed 2 bases, and the junction held 6 bases outside the gene matches. In DNA, the CDR3 is TGCAGTGCTAGAGATTTAGGGACAGGTACCTACGAGCAGTACTTC. This sequence encodes CSARDLGTGTYEQYF.

The chain joins TRBV9 to TRBJ2-3; possible D gene TRBD2, 5 bases. Trimming shortened V by 4 bases and J by 0 bases, and 12 bases separated the two germline ends. Germline V lookup: CDR1 SGDLS, CDR2 YYNGEE. This CDR3 has 15 amino acids. CDR3 in amino acids: CASSLITSSTDTQYF. For the CDR3, the DNA is TGTGCCAGCAGCTTAATTACTAGTAGCACAGATACGCAGTATTTT. Filled out from reference TRBV9 and TRBJ2-3, the complete variable domain reads DSGVTQTPKHLITATGQRVTLRCSPRSGDLSVYWYQQSLDQGLQFLIQYYNGEERAKGNILERFSAQQFPDLHSELNLSSLELGDSALYFCASSLITSSTDTQYFGPGTRLTVL.

The chain carries TRBV27 and TRBJ2-3; D is ambiguous. V lost 6 bases and J lost 4, with 14 bases in between. The CDR3 runs 14 residues. The germline V gene has CDR1 MNHEY and CDR2 SMNVEV (reference sequence). CDR3 in DNA: TGTGCCAGCAGCCCACGGTGGGAAGCAGATACGCAGTATTTT. It yields the protein CASSPRWEADTQYF.

Concerning this clonotype itself: The CDR3 ends on some other residue instead of the conserved phenylalanine or tryptophan, so this is likely a read error. The genes are TRBV30 and TRBJ1-1; D gene ambiguous. The CDR3 totals 13 residues. Trimming cost V 2 bases and J 4 bases, with 11 bases left between them. The germline V gene encodes CDR1 GTSNPN and CDR2 SVGIG (reference sequence). The DNA of the CDR3 is TGTGCCTGGAGTTCCGGGCAGAGCACTGAAGCTTTCTCT. Residues: CAWSSGQSTEAFS.

J is TRBJ2-7 and V is TRBV20-1; 9 bases match TRBD2. Germline V CDR1 and CDR2: DFQATT, SNEGSKA (reference sequence). This CDR3 spans 14 amino acids. The J segment lost 6 bases and the V segment lost 1 base, leaving 7 bases of the junction unmatched. DNA for the CDR3: TGCAGTGCTAGAGTTGGCGGGAGGGTTGGCGAGCAGTACTTC. This codes for CSARVGGRVGEQYF.

The chain carries TRBV7-3 and TRBJ2-7; the D is unclear. Germline V gene sequence: CDR1 SGHTA, CDR2 FQGTGA. CDR3 length: 13 amino acids. V lost 6 bases to trimming and J lost 0 bases, with 9 bases between them. This CDR3 reads CASSPHPSYEQYF. The CDR3 DNA reads as TGTGCCAGCAGTCCCCATCCCTCCTACGAGCAGTACTTC.

The chain uses TRBV29-1 and TRBJ1-2; tentatively, D is TRBD1 (5 bases). Germline V CDR1 and CDR2: SQVTM, ANQGSEA. The germline V and J ends were trimmed by 1 base and 7 bases, with 13 bases remaining between them. The CDR3 runs to 13 residues. In DNA, the CDR3 is TGCAGCGTTGAAGTAGGTCCGGGGACTGGCTACACCTTC. It yields the protein CSVEVGPGTGYTF.

Points on this clonotype: An end of the junction does not agree with germline; a read error may underlie this. The rearrangement links TRBV6-4 to TRBJ2-3; 7 positions agree with TRBD2. Germline V gives CDR1 MRHNA, CDR2 SNTAGT. The CDR3 runs to 15 residues. CDR3 sequence: CASSSAAGATDTQCF. The CDR3 DNA sequence: TGTGCCAGCAGTTCTGCGGCGGGAGCGACAGATACGCAGTGTTTT.

This clonotype was recorded only once. V usage is TRBV7-9 and J usage is TRBJ2-3; D perhaps matches TRBD1 (7 bases). The CDR3 is 17 residues long. V was cut by 0 bases and J by 3 bases, with 16 bases left in between. Germline CDR1 and CDR2: SEHNR and FQNEAQ (reference sequence). The CDR3 DNA reads TGTGCCAGCAGCTTAGCCTCAGGGGGAGGTAGGACAGATACGCAGTATTTT. It translates to CASSLASGGGRTDTQYF.

CDR3 DNA: TGTGCCAGCAGCGTAGGAGCACAGGGGGGAGATTCACCCCTCCACTTT. Translated: CASSVGAQGGDSPLHF. The V and J genes are TRBV9 and TRBJ1-6, with 8 bases aligning to TRBD1. This CDR3 contains 16 residues. The V and J ends lost 0 bases and 8 bases, in that order; junction bases with no gene match: 7. The germline CDR1 and CDR2 sequences are SGDLS and YYNGEE.

This chain links TRBV20-1 with TRBJ2-7, with D tentatively TRBD1 or TRBD2 (7 bases each). Per germline, CDR1 DFQATT and CDR2 SNEGSKA (reference sequence). The germline V and J ends were trimmed by 7 bases and 5 bases, with 12 bases remaining between them. This CDR3 is built from 11 residues. The CDR3 sequence is CSVRGGNEQYF. For the CDR3, the DNA is TGCAGTGTCAGGGGGGGGAACGAGCAGTACTTC.

This clonotype was counted many times. The gene calls are TRBV29-1 and TRBJ1-1; 7 bases are shared with TRBD1. This CDR3 comprises 15 residues. V lost 7 bases to trimming and J lost 0 bases; unmatched junction nucleotides: 11. CDR1 is SQVTM, CDR2 ANQGSEA, per germline. CDR3 nucleotide sequence: TGCAGCGAGGCGGGACAGACTAGCATGAACACTGAAGCTTTCTTT. Its translation: CSEAGQTSMNTEAFF.

The J gene is TRBJ1-5, the V gene TRBV20-1; D is possibly TRBD1 (5 bases). Between the trimmed V and J ends, which lost 6 bases and 6 bases, there was a span of 15 bases. The length of the CDR3 is 13 residues. Germline V gene data show CDR1 as DFQATT and CDR2 as SNEGSKA (reference sequence). CDR3 region: CSAKGQAGQPQHF. CDR3 DNA sequence: TGCAGTGCAAAGGGGCAGGCGGGTCAGCCCCAGCATTTT.

A single count supports this clonotype. V and J are TRBV7-9 and TRBJ1-1; no firm D call. The CDR3 extends over 15 amino acids. The germline V gene has CDR1 SEHNR and CDR2 FQNEAQ (reference sequence). Trimming left V 4 bases short and J 0 bases short, with 12 bases between. The CDR3: CASSYRANVNTEAFF. The CDR3 DNA reads TGTGCCAGCAGCTATAGGGCCAACGTGAACACTGAAGCTTTCTTT.

The chain links TRBV20-1 to TRBJ2-7; 7 bases are shared with TRBD1. The V and J ends lost 4 bases and 2 bases, in that order; junction bases with no gene match: 5. Germline V gene sequence: CDR1 DFQATT, CDR2 SNEGSKA (reference sequence). The CDR3 totals 13 residues. The CDR3, as DNA: TGCAGTGCTACCGGGACAGAGACCTACGAGCAGTACTTC. The encoded protein is CSATGTETYEQYF.

With regard to this clonotype: The junction shows a germline mismatch at one end, possibly a read error. The chain carries TRBV10-3 and TRBJ2-7; 8 positions match TRBD2. The CDR3 totals 15 residues. Germline V gene lookup returns CDR1 ENHRY and CDR2 SYGVKD. This chain's CDR3 is CAIASSASGFYEQHF. Here the CDR3 DNA reads TGTGCCATCGCGTCTTCGGCTAGCGGGTTTTACGAGCAGCACTTC.

This clonotype was counted many times. The chain links TRBV5-8 to TRBJ2-7; the D is unclear. Trimming shortened V by 6 bases and J by 2 bases, and 15 bases separated the two germline ends. CDR1 is SGHTS, CDR2 YDEGEE, per germline. The CDR3 length is 14 residues. The CDR3 reads CASNPRERAYEQYF. CDR3 coding DNA: TGTGCCAGCAACCCTAGAGAGCGAGCCTACGAGCAGTACTTC.

V usage is TRBV7-9 and J usage is TRBJ2-3; 7 nucleotides match TRBD2. Germline CDR1 is SEHNR and CDR2 is FQNEAQ (reference sequence). This CDR3 has 14 amino acids. The V gene end was trimmed by 6 bases and the J gene end by 6 bases; junction bases not matched to a gene: 9. The CDR3 nucleotides read TGTGCCAGCAGTGAAGGGAGGGGTCAGGATACGCAGTATTTT. Its protein product is CASSEGRGQDTQYF.

The V gene is TRBV7-6, the J gene TRBJ2-5; possibly TRBD1 for D (6 bases). This CDR3 is built from 18 residues. The germline V gene has CDR1 SGHVS and CDR2 FNYEAQ. Trimming cost V 1 base and J 1 base, with 19 bases left between them. In DNA form, the CDR3 reads TGTGCCAGCAGCTTAGTAAGCACAGTCGGGGACACCCAAGAGACCCAGTACTTC. Encoded protein: CASSLVSTVGDTQETQYF.

Ten or more counts support this clonotype. The chain has TRBV29-1 and TRBJ2-3; D is undetermined. This CDR3 spans 12 amino acids. The V end was cut by 3 bases, the J end by 3 bases, with 7 bases between. CDR1 and CDR2 (germline): SQVTM, ANQGSEA. CDR3 DNA sequence: TGCAGCGTTGACGAGGCGACAGATACGCAGTATTTT. Amino acids: CSVDEATDTQYF.